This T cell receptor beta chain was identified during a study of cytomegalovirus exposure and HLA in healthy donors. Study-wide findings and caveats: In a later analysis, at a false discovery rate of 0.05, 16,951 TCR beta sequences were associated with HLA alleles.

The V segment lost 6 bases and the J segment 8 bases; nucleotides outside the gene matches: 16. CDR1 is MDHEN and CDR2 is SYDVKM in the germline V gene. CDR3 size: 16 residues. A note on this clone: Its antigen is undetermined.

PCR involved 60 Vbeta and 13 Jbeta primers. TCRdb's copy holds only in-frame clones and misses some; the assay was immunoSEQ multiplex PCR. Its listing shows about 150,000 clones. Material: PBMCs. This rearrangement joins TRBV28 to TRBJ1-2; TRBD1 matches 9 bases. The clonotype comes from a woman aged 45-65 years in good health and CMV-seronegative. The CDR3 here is CASRRPGQGRLRGYTF. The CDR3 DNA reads TGTGCCAGCAGGCGACCGGGACAGGGACGACTTCGGGGCTACACCTTC.